These 20 T cell receptor beta chains came from one sample sequenced in a study of CD8+ T cells in alopecia areata. Treatment defined: oral pan-JAK inhibitor, 5-10 mg twice daily. RNA, once extracted, was reverse transcribed into cDNA for use as the sequencing template. Some clones are missing from TCRdb's copy, which holds only in-frame ones; the method was immunoSEQ multiplex PCR. This repertoire shows 270,000 or so clones, 55% to 70% found once; its top ten account for about 1.7%. The starting material was CD4+ T cells sorted from blood, obtained at week 24, from a patient treated with tofacitinib. Receptor source: a human donor with alopecia areata.

V and J are TRBV4-1 and TRBJ1-1; D not certain. The CDR3 is 14 amino acids. Trimming stripped 0 bases from V and 7 bases from J, with 12 bases between. Germline CDR1 and CDR2: MGHRA and YSYEKL. The CDR3 here is CASSQDLHSREAFF. The CDR3, as DNA: TGCGCCAGCAGCCAAGATCTCCACAGCCGTGAAGCTTTCTTT.

There are a few counts of this clone. The V and J genes are TRBV29-1 and TRBJ2-3, with 13 bases identical to TRBD2. CDR1 SQVTM and CDR2 ANQGSEA come from the germline V gene. This CDR3 comprises 15 residues. J was trimmed by 6 bases and V by 4 bases; bases with no gene match: 7. This CDR3 reads CSVARLAGGGDTQYF. Written as DNA, the CDR3 is TGCAGCGTTGCCCGACTAGCGGGGGGCGGGGATACGCAGTATTTT.

This clone was observed a handful of times. CDR3 nucleotides: TGTGCCAGCAGCCAGGGGGCCGGGGGTTACAATGAGCAGTTCTTC. Its translation: CASSQGAGGYNEQFF. The chain couples TRBV7-2 to TRBJ2-1; 8 bases fit TRBD1. CDR1 SGHTA and CDR2 FQGNSA come from the germline V gene. CDR3 length: 15 amino acids. V was clipped by 5 bases and J by 4 bases; unmatched bases: 7.

This clone was detected only a few times. The CDR3 loop is CAWSLTGLAGDWLGETQYF. The DNA of the CDR3 is TGTGCCTGGAGTTTAACTGGACTAGCGGGGGACTGGCTCGGGGAGACCCAGTACTTC. This chain connects TRBV30 to TRBJ2-5, with 13 bases lining up with TRBD2. CDR1 is GTSNPN and CDR2 is SVGIG in the germline V gene (reference sequence). Trimming at V came to 2 bases and at J to 5 bases, leaving 17 bases not matched to a gene. The CDR3 extends over 19 amino acids.

The table lists this clone with a few counts. The rearrangement links TRBV29-1 to TRBJ2-5, with D unresolved. The V gene's germline CDR1 is SQVTM and CDR2 ANQGSEA. Trimming removed 7 bases at V and 2 bases at J, with 5 bases between. This CDR3 has 10 residues. The CDR3, as DNA: TGCAGCGCTGTTCAAGAGACCCAGTACTTC. It encodes CSAVQETQYF. Looking up the rest from reference TRBV29-1 and TRBJ2-5 gives the full variable domain: SAVISQKPSRDICQRGTSLTIQCQVDSQVTMMFWYRQQPGQSLTLIATANQGSEATYESGFVIDKFPISRPNLTFSTLTVSNMSPEDSSIYLCSAVQETQYFGPGTRLLVL.

V and J are TRBV7-9 and TRBJ2-7; weak D call: TRBD2 (6 bases). From germline, CDR1 is SEHNR and CDR2 FQNEAQ (reference sequence). The CDR3 is made up of 16 amino acids. With 6 bases removed from V and 0 bases from J, the gap between germline ends came to 18 bases. CDR3 protein: CASSHGGLPSSYEQYF. In DNA form, the CDR3 reads TGTGCCAGCAGTCATGGGGGACTTCCGAGCTCCTACGAGCAGTACTTC.

The chain has TRBV27 and TRBJ2-7; D call uncertain. There are 15 residues in the CDR3. V gave up 3 bases and J gave up 3 bases, with 15 bases separating them. In germline, CDR1 is MNHEY, CDR2 SMNVEV (reference sequence). The CDR3 nucleotides are TGTGCCAGCAGTTTTTCCGGGTCCGAAGGCTACGAGCAGTACTTC. It is translated as CASSFSGSEGYEQYF.

This clone was recorded many times. The rearrangement joins TRBV19 to TRBJ1-1; D is possibly TRBD1 (6 bases). The CDR3 is 12 amino acids. V was shortened by 10 bases and J by 7 bases, with 16 bases between the two germline ends. Germline CDR1 and CDR2: LNHDA and SQIVND (reference sequence). The CDR3 loop reads CATLRGTLEAFF. In nucleotides, the CDR3 is TGTGCCACCCTCCGCGGGACACTTGAAGCTTTCTTT.

The chain uses TRBV5-1 and TRBJ2-7, with D tentatively TRBD2 (5 bases). The germline V gene has CDR1 SGHRS and CDR2 YFSETQ. The CDR3 loop spans 15 amino acids. Trimming took 0 bases from V and 0 from J, leaving 10 bases between them. The CDR3 spells CASSLEAAVSYEQYF. CDR3 bases: TGCGCCAGCAGCTTGGAGGCAGCGGTCTCCTACGAGCAGTACTTC.

This clone has only one observation. This chain joins TRBV7-9 and TRBJ1-5, with 10 bases lining up with TRBD1. The CDR3 spans 15 residues. The germline V gene has CDR1 SEHNR and CDR2 FQNEAQ (reference sequence). V dropped 5 bases and J dropped 1; count of bases not matched to a gene: 2. Written as DNA, the CDR3 is TGTGCCAGCAGCCCGGACAGGGGGAGCAATCAGCCCCAGCATTTT. Translation: CASSPDRGSNQPQHF.

The CDR3 loop reads CASSLGRVHEQYF. For the CDR3, the DNA is TGTGCCAGCAGCTTGGGGCGGGTGCACGAGCAGTACTTC. This chain links TRBV5-7 with TRBJ2-7, with D perhaps TRBD2 (5 bases). TRBV5-7 is recorded as an ORF, its role being uncertain. The CDR3 loop spans 13 amino acids. The V end was cut by 0 bases, the J end by 5 bases, with 9 bases between.

The rearrangement uses TRBV30 and TRBJ1-1; D is ambiguous. V lost 0 bases and J lost 3, with 11 bases in between. Germline V gives CDR1 GTSNPN, CDR2 SVGIG (reference sequence). This CDR3 is 14 amino acids long. The DNA of the CDR3 is TGTGCCTGGAGTGTATCACTCCAGTACACTGAAGCTTTCTTT. It encodes CAWSVSLQYTEAFF.

V and J are TRBV7-9 and TRBJ1-1; TRBD1 might be the D (6 bases). The CDR3 runs 12 residues. Germline CDR1 and CDR2: SEHNR and FQNEAQ (reference sequence). Trimming took 6 bases from V and 5 from J, leaving 10 bases between them. In DNA, the CDR3 is TGTGCCAGCAGGGAGGGGGAGACTGAAGCTTTCTTT. As protein: CASREGETEAFF.

The CDR3: CSVEGGRGANVLTF. CDR3 nucleotides: TGCAGCGTGGAGGGGGGAAGAGGGGCCAACGTCCTGACTTTC. This chain joins TRBV29-1 and TRBJ2-6, with D perhaps given as TRBD1 or TRBD2 (6 bases each). Trimming pared 6 bases from V and 4 bases from J, leaving 13 bases between. CDR1 is SQVTM and CDR2 is ANQGSEA in the germline V gene. The CDR3 loop spans 14 amino acids.

V gene TRBV25-1 combines with J gene TRBJ2-7; tentatively, D is TRBD2 (5 bases). V was trimmed by 6 bases and J by 3 bases, leaving 12 bases between them. The germline CDR1 and CDR2 sequences are MGHDK and SYGVNS. The CDR3 has 13 amino acids. The chain's CDR3 is CASSALTSYEQYF. The CDR3 DNA reads TGTGCCAGCAGCGCCCTTACTAGCTACGAGCAGTACTTC.

This clone occurred a few times. This chain joins TRBV19 and TRBJ1-1, with D possibly matching TRBD1 (5 bases). Deletions cut 3 bases from V and 4 bases from J, with 12 bases between. Germline-derived CDR1 and CDR2 are LNHDA and SQIVND (reference sequence). The CDR3 covers 14 residues. The CDR3 coding sequence is TGTGCCAGTAGTATGGCCCAGGGAAGCACTGAAGCTTTCTTT. Its translation: CASSMAQGSTEAFF.

The V and J genes are TRBV10-3 and TRBJ2-3, with TRBD2 as a possible D gene (6 bases). Trimming removed 8 bases at V and 6 bases at J, with 9 bases between. Germline V gene sequence: CDR1 ENHRY, CDR2 SYGVKD. The CDR3 runs to 11 residues. The CDR3 spells CAIGGADTQYF. CDR3 coding DNA: TGTGCCATCGGCGGGGCGGATACGCAGTATTTT.

This clone turned up a few times. This chain uses TRBV29-1 with TRBJ2-5, with D tentatively TRBD1 (6 bases). V dropped 1 base and J dropped 3 bases, with 15 bases sitting between them. CDR3 size: 15 residues. CDR1 SQVTM and CDR2 ANQGSEA come from the germline V gene. The CDR3 loop reads CSVEVQGQGKETQYF. The DNA of the CDR3 is TGCAGCGTTGAAGTCCAGGGGCAGGGCAAAGAGACCCAGTACTTC.

Here the CDR3 DNA reads TGTGCCTGGAGTTCGGGACAGGGGGTTTTCGATGAGCAGTTCTTC. Translating it yields CAWSSGQGVFDEQFF. The rearrangement links TRBV30 to TRBJ2-1; 11 bases line up with TRBD1. The germline V gene has CDR1 GTSNPN and CDR2 SVGIG (reference sequence). Trimming cost V 2 bases and J 8 bases; bases outside gene matches: 8. The CDR3 sequence is 15 residues long.

V gene TRBV7-9 combines with J gene TRBJ2-3; TRBD1 aligns across 10 bases. Germline V gives CDR1 SEHNR, CDR2 FQNEAQ (reference sequence). The CDR3 runs to 16 residues. The V and J ends lost 4 bases and 3 bases, in that order; junction bases with no gene match: 7. This chain's CDR3 is CASSSRDRGFTDTQYF. CDR3 sequence (DNA): TGTGCCAGCAGCTCGAGGGACAGGGGATTTACAGATACGCAGTATTTT.